The 5 T cell receptor beta chains listed next were all sequenced from one sample in a study of beta chain features in type 1 diabetes. As every portion of the isolated RNA was reverse transcribed, the sequencing read expressed TCRB transcripts. Some clones are missing from TCRdb's copy, which holds only in-frame ones; the method was immunoSEQ multiplex PCR. The data show around 260,000 clones, roughly 22% seen once. These receptors are not linked to any known antigen. Study-level points and caveats: In all four CD4+ subsets, TCRB CDR3 length was significantly, moderately reduced in type 1 diabetes.

Source material: naive CD4+ T cells from blood. The receptor set was obtained from a woman between 40 and 55 years old with type 1 diabetes.

The chain carries TRBV18 and TRBJ1-5; 11 bases are shared with TRBD1. Germline-derived CDR1 and CDR2 are KGHSH and LQKENI. J gave up 3 bases and V 3 bases, and 4 bases lay outside the gene matches. The CDR3 has 16 residues. The CDR3 sequence: CASSPGTGGTNQPQHF. Here the CDR3 DNA reads TGTGCCAGCTCACCCGGGACAGGGGGGACCAATCAGCCCCAGCATTTT. Variable domain in full (rest from reference TRBV18 and TRBJ1-5): NAGVMQNPRHLVRRRGQEARLRCSPMKGHSHVYWYRQLPEEGLKFMVYLQKENIIDESGMPKERFSAEFPKEGPSILRIQQVVRGDSAAYFCASSPGTGGTNQPQHFGDGTRLSIL.

In its sample, this clone was seen a few times. The V call is TRBV7-6, the J call TRBJ2-1, with no clear D. Germline-derived CDR1 and CDR2 are SGHVS and FNYEAQ. This CDR3 region has 14 residues. V was cut by 5 bases and J by 6 bases, with 14 bases left in between. CDR3 residues: CASSPRRLANEQFF. As DNA, the CDR3 is TGTGCCAGCAGCCCTCGACGACTTGCCAATGAGCAGTTCTTC.

CDR3 sequence: CAWSLTGRNYGYTF. The CDR3 nucleotides read TGTGCCTGGAGCTTAACGGGGAGGAACTATGGCTACACCTTC. This sequence joins TRBV30 and TRBJ1-2, with D uncertain. Germline loops: CDR1 GTSNPN, CDR2 SVGIG (reference sequence). There are 14 residues in the CDR3. V lost 3 bases, J lost 2 bases, and 13 bases lay in between.

The chain is built from TRBV7-2 and TRBJ2-5, with unresolved D. This CDR3 is 11 amino acids long. CDR1 is SGHTA and CDR2 is FQGNSA in the germline V gene. Trimming cost V 8 bases and J 5 bases, with 9 bases left between them. CDR3 protein: CASSTPETQYF. In DNA, the CDR3 is TGTGCCAGCTCAACTCCGGAGACCCAGTACTTC. Based on the CDR3 plus reference TRBV7-2 and TRBJ2-5, the full variable domain is GAGVSQSPSNKVTEKGKDVELRCDPISGHTALYWYRQSLGQGLEFLIYFQGNSAPDKSGLPSDRFSAERTGGSVSTLTIQRTQQEDSAVYLCASSTPETQYFGPGTRLLVL.

In its sample, this clone was seen a few times. This rearrangement joins TRBV18 to TRBJ2-1; D is possibly TRBD1 (6 bases). V shed 0 bases and J shed 10 bases, with 13 bases lying between them. The length of the CDR3 is 14 residues. Germline CDR1 KGHSH, CDR2 LQKENI. In DNA form, the CDR3 reads TGTGCCAGCTCACCACCGTCAGGGGTTTTCGAGCAGTTCTTC. It encodes CASSPPSGVFEQFF.